This T cell receptor (beta chain) was captured by sequencing in a study of blood T cell repertoires in COVID-19. Seattle's cohort entered during active infection and was followed longitudinally. The V and J ends lost 0 bases and 7 bases respectively, with 15 bases between them. CDR3 size: 16 residues. Germline values: CDR1 SGHNT, CDR2 YENEEA. Only in-frame clones appear in the TCRdb table, and some are missing; sequencing was by immunoSEQ multiplex PCR. The top ten hold around 7.5% of the sample, which has hundreds of thousands of clones, approximately 86% seen once. The chain couples TRBV11-3 to TRBJ2-2, with D perhaps TRBD2 (6 bases). This sequence originates from a woman aged 55-70 years with COVID-19, enrolled during active disease. The source material was peripheral blood. The CDR3 protein is CASSLEGSTGGGELFF. DNA for the CDR3: TGTGCCAGCAGCTTAGAGGGGTCGACCGGGGGCGGGGAGCTGTTTTTT.